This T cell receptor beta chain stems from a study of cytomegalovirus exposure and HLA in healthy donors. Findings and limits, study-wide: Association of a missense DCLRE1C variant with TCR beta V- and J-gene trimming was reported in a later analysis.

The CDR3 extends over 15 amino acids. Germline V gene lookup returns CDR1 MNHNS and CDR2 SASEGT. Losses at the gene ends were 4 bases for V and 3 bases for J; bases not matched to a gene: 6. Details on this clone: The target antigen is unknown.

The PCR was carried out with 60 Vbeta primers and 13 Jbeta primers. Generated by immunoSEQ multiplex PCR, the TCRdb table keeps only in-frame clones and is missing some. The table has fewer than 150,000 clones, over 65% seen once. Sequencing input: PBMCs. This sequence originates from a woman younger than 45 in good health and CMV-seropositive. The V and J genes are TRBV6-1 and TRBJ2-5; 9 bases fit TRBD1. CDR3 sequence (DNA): TGTGCCAGCAGTGCCACCTGGACAGGGGAAGAGACCCAGTACTTC. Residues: CASSATWTGEETQYF.